This T cell receptor (beta chain) was observed in a study of identical twins. A universal primer site came from template switching; cDNA carried unique molecular identifiers. TCRdb called the 5' RACE reads again in MiXCR, with one record for every CDR3 protein. The data show 400,000 to 550,000 distinct CDR3 sequences, roughly 21% seen once. The sample was also reused in another study, on T cells expressing NK-cell markers.

The source is a young woman in good health. The sequenced material came from CD4+ T cells sorted from blood.

CDR3 DNA: TGCGCCAGCCGAGACAGTTGGAATAATTCACCCCTCCACTTT. Its translation: CASRDSWNNSPLHF. The chain uses TRBV5-1 and TRBJ1-6, with D maybe TRBD1 (5 bases). The V and J ends lost 7 bases and 5 bases respectively, with 13 bases between them. The CDR3 contains 14 residues. The germline V gene encodes CDR1 SGHRS and CDR2 YFSETQ.